This TCR beta chain was identified during a study of CD8 T cells in ankylosing spondylitis. TCR beta libraries were made by quantitative 5'-RACE with molecular barcodes. TCRdb called the 5' RACE reads again in MiXCR, with one record for every CDR3 protein. The sample has 150,000 or so distinct CDR3 sequences, approximately 10% seen once. This clonotype was counted at least ten times. Its antigen is undetermined. Study-wide results and caveats: Reportedly, disease-linked clones are significantly enriched in ankylosing spondylitis patients' matched synovial fluid. In the blood and synovial fluid of reactive arthritis, some motif variants had been previously reported.

Sequencing was carried out using blood, either unsorted or a sorted T cell fraction (not recorded which). The TCR originated in a male donor with ankylosing spondylitis or in good health (not recorded which).

The CDR3 sequence: CSAYRGFQETQYF. The CDR3 nucleotides read TGCAGTGCCTACAGGGGCTTCCAAGAGACCCAGTACTTC. The chain employs TRBV20-1 and TRBJ2-5, with 7 bases lining up with TRBD1. Per germline, CDR1 DFQATT and CDR2 SNEGSKA (reference sequence). Unmatched junction bases numbered 5, after V lost 6 bases and J lost 1 base. The CDR3 has 13 residues.